A single T cell receptor (beta chain) is shown here with its context. Germline values: CDR1 SQVTM, CDR2 ANQGSEA. CDR3 length: 11 amino acids. Trimming stripped 4 bases from V and 5 bases from J, with 8 bases between. The protocol was immunoSEQ multiplex PCR, while the TCRdb copy is restricted to in-frame clones and leaves out a portion. The repertoire holds more than 85,000 clones, with roughly 92% as singletons. The data stem from a study of T cell responses to AZD1222 COVID-19 vaccine. The receptor was derived from an adult who received the AZD1222 COVID-19 vaccine. This sample comprised peripheral blood, obtained 28 days after the second AZD1222 dose. This chain connects TRBV29-1 to TRBJ1-2; the D is unclear. The CDR3 DNA sequence: TGCAGCGTTGGCCAGATTTATGGCTACACCTTC. It translates to CSVGQIYGYTF.